This TCR beta chain is drawn from a study of blood T cell repertoires in COVID-19. Study overall: Acute and convalescent COVID-19 samples came from the United States, Italy and Spain. T cells, B-cell-depleted T cells, or PBMCs provided the cDNA or gDNA that served as material.

This clone was counted a few times. Study processing details: How many nucleated cells were present was estimated from reference gene primer amplification. Method: immunoSEQ multiplex PCR; TCRdb's copy keeps in-frame clones and lacks some. The DNA gave D and trimming, while V, J and clone size come from that table. The sample comprises approximately 280,000 clones, about 88% of which are singletons, and approximately 13% rests with the top ten. V lost 6 bases and J 5 bases, leaving 23 bases between the germline ends. There are 16 residues in the CDR3. Looked up from germline, CDR1 is SGHDT and CDR2 is YYEEEE.

The clonotype originates from a woman aged 55-69 years with acute or convalescent COVID-19. The sample was peripheral blood. V usage is TRBV5-6 and J usage is TRBJ1-1, with D possibly matching TRBD1 (5 bases). The CDR3 coding sequence is TGTGCCAGCAACACACGCCTTCAGGGCGTGGGTACTGAAGCTTTCTTT. Its translation: CASNTRLQGVGTEAFF.